The rows below give T cell receptor beta chains drawn from one sample of a study of OX40 agonist ivuxolimab in advanced cancers. The protocol was immunoSEQ multiplex PCR, while the TCRdb copy is restricted to in-frame clones and leaves out a portion. The table shows about 79,000 clones, with 88% occurring only once. This specimen was CD4+ or CD8+ T cells sorted from blood, taken in a trial of the OX40 agonist ivuxolimab. These receptors all stem from an adult with an advanced solid tumor such as melanoma, head and neck, liver or kidney cancer. The CDR3 runs from the conserved cysteine through the conserved F or W. Each record gives: V gene, J gene, CDR3 protein.

TRBV5-1	TRBJ2-7	CASRENSYEQYF
TRBV7-9	TRBJ1-1	CASSDTRNTEAFF
TRBV19	TRBJ2-5	CASSIGADLGETQYF
TRBV7-9	TRBJ1-5	CASSPHGGADQPQHF
TRBV6-6	TRBJ2-1	CASRYSTSGPNEQFF
TRBV5-1	TRBJ2-1	CASSLAGTSGNEQFF
TRBV7-6	TRBJ1-1	CASSLNPSMNTEAFF
TRBV19	TRBJ1-5	CASSHREGNQPQHF
TRBV5-1	TRBJ2-1	CASSPGMDEQFF
TRBV4-1	TRBJ2-1	CASSQDRDNEQFF
TRBV18	TRBJ1-5	CASSPGATQPQHF
TRBV11-2	TRBJ2-5	CASSLVTETQYF
TRBV7-9	TRBJ2-5	CASSSSGETQYF
TRBV30	TRBJ1-5	CAWSMSVSNQPQHF
TRBV5-4	TRBJ2-7	CASSNDGLAGHEQYF
TRBV5-4	TRBJ2-3	CASSIPTGGGTQYF
TRBV7-3	TRBJ2-1	CASSFRGSHPNEQFF
TRBV5-6	TRBJ1-1	CASSIQRNTEAFF
TRBV7-9	TRBJ1-1	CASSLLLGGDTEAFF
TRBV6-5	TRBJ2-7	CASRGPGQGYEQYF
TRBV10-3	TRBJ1-2	CAISATGGIDYGYTF
TRBV6-6	TRBJ2-7	CASSYSRGGRPYEQYF